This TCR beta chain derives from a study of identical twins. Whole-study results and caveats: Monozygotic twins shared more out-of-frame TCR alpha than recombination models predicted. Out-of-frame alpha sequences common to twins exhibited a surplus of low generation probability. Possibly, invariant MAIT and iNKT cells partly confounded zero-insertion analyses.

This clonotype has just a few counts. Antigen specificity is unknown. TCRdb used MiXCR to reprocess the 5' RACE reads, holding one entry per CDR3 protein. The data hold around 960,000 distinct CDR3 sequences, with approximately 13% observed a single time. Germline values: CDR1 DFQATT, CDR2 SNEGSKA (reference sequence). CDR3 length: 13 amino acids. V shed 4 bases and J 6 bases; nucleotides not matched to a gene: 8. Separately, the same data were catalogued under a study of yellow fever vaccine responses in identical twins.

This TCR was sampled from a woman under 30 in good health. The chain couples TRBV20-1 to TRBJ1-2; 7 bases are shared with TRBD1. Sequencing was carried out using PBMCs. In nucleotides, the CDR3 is TGCAGTGCTATGGGGACAGCGAGAAATGGCTACACCTTC. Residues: CSAMGTARNGYTF.